These 16 T cell receptor beta chains were all obtained from the same sample, sequenced in a study of blood T cell repertoires in COVID-19. Only in-frame clones appear in the TCRdb table, and some are missing; sequencing was by immunoSEQ multiplex PCR. The sample shows about 250,000 clones, 75% to 85% of them seen only once. Sequencing input: peripheral blood. Source of these receptors: a middle-aged man with active or convalescent COVID-19.

The chain combines TRBV18 with TRBJ1-3; 7 bases agree with TRBD1. This CDR3 has 17 amino acids. CDR1 and CDR2 from the germline V gene are KGHSH and LQKENI. J was trimmed by 2 bases and V by 1 base; bases with no gene match: 8. The CDR3 sequence: CASSPLAGTGAGNTIYF. The CDR3, as DNA: TGTGCCAGCTCACCACTAGCCGGAACAGGGGCTGGAAACACCATATATTTT. Complete variable domain (other parts from reference TRBV18 and TRBJ1-3): NAGVMQNPRHLVRRRGQEARLRCSPMKGHSHVYWYRQLPEEGLKFMVYLQKENIIDESGMPKERFSAEFPKEGPSILRIQQVVRGDSAAYFCASSPLAGTGAGNTIYFGEGSWLTVV.

CDR3 DNA: TGTGCCAGCAGCGCAGGACTCCCAGGCGATGCCGAGCAGTACTTC. Its protein is CASSAGLPGDAEQYF. The chain is built from TRBV7-6 and TRBJ2-7; TRBD2 might be the D (5 bases). This CDR3 spans 15 amino acids. Germline CDR1 SGHVS, CDR2 FNYEAQ. Trimming took 5 bases from V and 6 from J, leaving 20 bases between them.

This chain uses TRBV6-5 with TRBJ1-2; D remains ambiguous. The V end lost 7 bases, the J end lost 4 bases, and 7 bases lay between the germline ends. CDR3 length equals 11 residues. The germline CDR1 and CDR2 sequences are MNHEY and SVGAGI. CDR3 amino acids: CASTSGYGYTF. The CDR3 DNA follows: TGTGCCAGCACATCGGGCTATGGCTACACCTTC.

V is TRBV9 and J is TRBJ1-1; 8 bases are a match to TRBD1. The CDR3 is made up of 13 amino acids. V shed 3 bases and J 8 bases; nucleotides not matched to a gene: 6. Germline V CDR1 and CDR2: SGDLS, YYNGEE. The CDR3 DNA is TGTGCCAGCAGCGACTGGACAGGGCAGGAAGCTTTCTTT. This translates into CASSDWTGQEAFF.

This rearrangement joins TRBV7-3 to TRBJ1-1; D is uncertain. The V gene's germline CDR1 is SGHTA and CDR2 FQGTGA. The CDR3 consists of 13 residues. V shed 2 bases and J shed 6 bases, with 10 bases lying between them. The CDR3 protein is CASSLRGNAEAFF. CDR3 DNA sequence: TGTGCCAGCAGCTTACGGGGAAACGCTGAAGCTTTCTTT. Full variable domain (missing parts from reference TRBV7-3 and TRBJ1-1): GAGVSQTPSNKVTEKGKYVELRCDPISGHTALYWYRQSLGQGPEFLIYFQGTGAADDSGLPNDRFFAVRPEGSVSTLKIQRTERGDSAVYLCASSLRGNAEAFFGQGTRLTVV.

V and J are TRBV19 and TRBJ1-1, with 8 bases aligning to TRBD1. This CDR3 is built from 16 residues. After removal of 5 bases from V and 0 bases from J, the junction contained 8 bases not matched to a gene. Germline CDR1 LNHDA, CDR2 SQIVND (reference sequence). The chain's CDR3 is CASSPRTGNLNTEAFF. CDR3 sequence (DNA): TGTGCCAGTAGTCCTCGGACAGGGAACTTGAACACTGAAGCTTTCTTT.

This rearrangement joins TRBV2 to TRBJ2-3; 10 bases match TRBD2. Germline CDR1 SNHLY, CDR2 FYNNEI. V shed 5 bases and J 2 bases; nucleotides not matched to a gene: 4. The CDR3 runs to 15 residues. The CDR3 is CASSLAGGYTDTQYF. DNA of the CDR3: TGTGCCAGCAGTTTAGCGGGAGGCTACACAGATACGCAGTATTTT.

This chain connects TRBV29-1 to TRBJ1-1; 8 nucleotides match TRBD1. This CDR3 comprises 13 residues. Germline V gene sequence: CDR1 SQVTM, CDR2 ANQGSEA. The V gene end was trimmed by 7 bases and the J gene end by 4 bases; junction bases not matched to a gene: 8. The chain's CDR3 is CSAQTGAGTEAFF. The CDR3 nucleotides are TGCAGCGCCCAGACAGGGGCTGGCACTGAAGCTTTCTTT. Full variable domain (missing parts from reference TRBV29-1 and TRBJ1-1): SAVISQKPSRDICQRGTSLTIQCQVDSQVTMMFWYRQQPGQSLTLIATANQGSEATYESGFVIDKFPISRPNLTFSTLTVSNMSPEDSSIYLCSAQTGAGTEAFFGQGTRLTVV.

The chain couples TRBV29-1 to TRBJ2-2; 11 bases agree with TRBD1. V lost 7 bases and J lost 7; bases outside the gene matches: 5. The CDR3 has 13 amino acids. Germline values: CDR1 SQVTM, CDR2 ANQGSEA. CDR3 in DNA: TGCAGCGCTGGACAGGGGGCGGGCGGGGAGCTGTTTTTT. This codes for CSAGQGAGGELFF.

This rearrangement joins TRBV15 to TRBJ2-7; 9 bases are a match to TRBD1. The CDR3 extends over 14 amino acids. V lost 4 bases and J lost 3; bases outside the gene matches: 4. Germline CDR1 LNHNV, CDR2 YYDKDF (reference sequence). CDR3: CATSIGQGSYEQYF. CDR3 sequence (DNA): TGTGCCACCAGCATAGGACAGGGGAGCTACGAGCAGTACTTC.

In its sample, this clone was seen a few times. The genes are TRBV10-3 and TRBJ1-5; no reliable D call. Per germline, CDR1 ENHRY and CDR2 SYGVKD. The CDR3 runs to 13 residues. Trimming removed 4 bases from V and 5 bases from J, with 9 bases in between. The CDR3 nucleotides are TGTGCCATCAGTGGTGGAGACCATCAGCCCCAGCATTTT. It specifies CAISGGDHQPQHF.

The chain combines TRBV18 with TRBJ2-7; 8 bases fit TRBD1. CDR1 is KGHSH and CDR2 is LQKENI in the germline V gene. This CDR3 has 15 amino acids. V lost 4 bases to trimming and J lost 5 bases; unmatched junction nucleotides: 10. CDR3 protein: CASSHGQGGINEQYF. CDR3 nucleotide sequence: TGTGCCAGCTCACACGGACAGGGCGGAATCAACGAGCAGTACTTC.

V usage is TRBV3-1 (or the pseudogene TRBV3-2) and J usage is TRBJ1-4; D might be TRBD1 (6 bases). V was trimmed by 1 base and J by 2 bases, leaving 17 bases between them. There are 18 residues in the CDR3. Germline V gene sequence: CDR1 LGHDT, CDR2 YNNKEL (reference sequence). This CDR3 is CASSQGTGGGITNEKLFF. The CDR3 DNA follows: TGTGCCAGCAGCCAAGGAACGGGAGGGGGAATCACTAATGAAAAACTGTTTTTT.

This rearrangement joins TRBV27 to TRBJ1-2, with 11 bases that match TRBD1. CDR1 is MNHEY, CDR2 SMNVEV, per germline (reference sequence). Unmatched junction bases numbered 4, after V lost 5 bases and J lost 2 bases. The CDR3 consists of 15 residues. Written as DNA, the CDR3 is TGTGCCAGCAGTCGCGGACAGGGGGCGAACTATGGCTACACCTTC. This encodes CASSRGQGANYGYTF.

This clone has just one count. The rearrangement uses TRBV5-4 and TRBJ2-7; 9 bases map to TRBD1. There are 16 residues in the CDR3. Germline V CDR1 and CDR2: SGHNT, YYREEE (reference sequence). J was trimmed by 6 bases and V by 4 bases; bases with no gene match: 14. Here the CDR3 reads CASSNQIQGAAGEQYF. The CDR3 region has the DNA TGTGCCAGCAGCAACCAAATACAGGGGGCGGCGGGCGAGCAGTACTTC.

This clone has just one count. The chain is built from TRBV7-2 and TRBJ1-2; 8 bases agree with TRBD1. The germline CDR1 and CDR2 sequences are SGHTA and FQGNSA. Unmatched junction bases numbered 3, after V lost 2 bases and J lost 7 bases. The CDR3 has 13 amino acids. The CDR3 coding sequence is TGTGCCAGCAGCTTAAAACAGGGGGTTGGCTACACCTTC. Its protein is CASSLKQGVGYTF.